Each of the 5 T cell receptor beta chains below was sequenced from the same sample in a study of shared clonotypes between healthy human individuals. Naive CD8 cells lacked CD45RO and underwent positive selection for CCR7, leaving out terminally differentiated effector memory CD45RA+ cells. This table comes from immunoSEQ multiplex PCR, and its TCRdb copy is limited to in-frame clones, with some not included. The sample shows about 2.2 million clones, roughly 93% of them seen only once. Sequencing was done on a sample of naive CD8+ T cells from PBMCs. The origin of the receptors is a man in his late teens or twenties in good health. Some clones in this sample may be carry-over from other donors' samples.

The sample holds one count of this clone. The chain links TRBV13 to TRBJ2-1; the D gene is possibly TRBD2 (6 bases). The CDR3 has 13 amino acids. Trimming left V 11 bases short and J 10 bases short, with 21 bases between. CDR1 and CDR2 from the germline V gene are PRHDT and FYEKMQ (reference sequence). CDR3 in amino acids: CAVRGLLAGEQFF. The CDR3 DNA reads as TGTGCCGTCCGGGGACTCTTAGCAGGGGAGCAGTTCTTC.

This clone turned up a few times. The chain carries TRBV19 and TRBJ1-2, with D uncertain. This CDR3 has 10 residues. Germline V gene lookup returns CDR1 LNHDA and CDR2 SQIVND (reference sequence). Trimming stripped 7 bases from V and 8 bases from J, with 8 bases between. The CDR3 reads CASMGNGYTF. The CDR3 DNA sequence: TGTGCCAGTATGGGGAACGGCTACACCTTC.

The genes are TRBV13 and TRBJ2-7, with 8 bases that match TRBD1. With V trimmed by 5 bases and J by 7 bases, 10 bases remained unmatched. Germline CDR1 is PRHDT and CDR2 is FYEKMQ (reference sequence). The CDR3 is made up of 14 amino acids. CDR3 protein: CASSERGQGKEQYF. The CDR3 DNA is TGTGCCAGCAGCGAGCGCGGACAGGGTAAAGAGCAGTACTTC. Complete variable domain (other parts from reference TRBV13 and TRBJ2-7): AAGVIQSPRHLIKEKRETATLKCYPIPRHDTVYWYQQGPGQDPQFLISFYEKMQSDKGSIPDRFSAQQFSDYHSELNMSSLELGDSALYFCASSERGQGKEQYFGPGTRLTVT.

The chain joins TRBV5-1 to TRBJ1-4, with 10 nucleotides matching TRBD1. Germline V CDR1 and CDR2: SGHRS, YFSETQ. CDR3 length equals 14 residues. Trimming at V came to 4 bases and at J to 8 bases, leaving 5 bases not matched to a gene. The chain's CDR3 is CASSRTGGSEKLFF. The CDR3 nucleotides are TGCGCCAGCAGCCGGACAGGGGGAAGCGAAAAACTGTTTTTT.

This clone was recorded once. The genes are TRBV9 and TRBJ2-5; D not resolved. Trimming took off 1 base at V and 0 bases at J, with 7 bases between the two ends. Germline V gene sequence: CDR1 SGDLS, CDR2 YYNGEE. The length of the CDR3 is 14 residues. CDR3 nucleotides: TGTGCCAGCAGCGTAACTACAGACCAAGAGACCCAGTACTTC. The encoded protein is CASSVTTDQETQYF.